The sequence of this T cell receptor (beta chain) was determined in a study of CD8+CD57+ T cells in acquired aplastic anemia. Turning to the study itself: The average for DNA from sorted CD4+ and CD8+ cells was 2.5 to 4 ug.

Individuals selected for sequencing had exhibited CD8+CD57+ cell expansion on flow cytometry. Severe acquired aplastic anemia affected all patients. TCR beta VDJ and CDR3 profiles were obtained from a genomic DNA template. TCRdb fed the reads into MiXCR, producing one record per CDR3 protein. In the table there are roughly 160,000 distinct CDR3 sequences, 60% to 80% of which are singletons. Germline CDR1 is DFQATT and CDR2 is SNEGSKA (reference sequence). V shed 5 bases and J shed 0 bases, with 10 bases lying between them. The CDR3 has 13 residues. The source of this sequence is a human donor with aplastic anemia. The chain is built from TRBV20-1 and TRBJ1-1; D gene uncertain. Sequenced material: sorted CD4+, CD8+, or CD8+CD57+ T cells (not recorded which) from PBMCs. In nucleotides, the CDR3 is TGCAGTGCTCCCCGGGTTCTGAACACTGAAGCTTTCTTT. Protein: CSAPRVLNTEAFF.